This T cell receptor beta chain was captured in a study of identifying expanded T cells in peripheral blood (dated by TCRdb to the late 2010s). The study in broad terms: Separate aliquots of the same genomic DNA pool were sequenced to produce technical replicates, and four replicates were compared in pairs. Overall results and qualifications from the work: The authors expected that biological variance in healthy repertoires might rise further over much longer intervals, such as months to years. For all healthy donors, the variance in clone template counts between roughly 2-week samples rose significantly as total template count increased. The binomial model flagged approximately 1.2 differentially abundant clones between technical replicates, compared with about 16 over about two weeks and approximately 18 over about four weeks. The beta-binomial model significantly reduced the number of clones called differentially abundant and the false-positive rate across all healthy-donor time intervals.

CDR1 and CDR2 were assigned from the germline V gene (reference sequence) as MNHNY and SVGAGI. Trimming removed 6 bases from V and 0 bases from J, leaving 8 bases between the germline ends. The CDR3 holds 13 amino acids from the cysteine to the phenylalanine. The DNA shown is the 39-base CDR3, in frame from base 1. TCRbeta CDR3 regions were profiled with the immunoSEQ Assay using bias-controlled multiplex PCR amplification of genomic DNA. The study's own analysis went as follows. The absolute abundance of each unique TCRbeta CDR3 region was quantified after sequences were collapsed and filtered. Two models were used to test differential abundance: a binomial model (Fisher-equivalent) and a beta-binomial model that adds time-dependent variance fitted from healthy donors. Clones with fewer than 5 combined templates were removed, and a clone was called differentially abundant if the clone's Benjamini-Hochberg FDR was below 0.01. Using the form v = (b*log(k)+a)^2, the beta-binomial variance was modeled as a function of the total template count across the two samples. The table comes from immuneACCESS by way of TCRdb, which keeps in-frame sequences with V and J called. Part of the clones is missing from these tables; in studies checked, under half for an unresolved V gene and the rest for unknown reasons. V and J calls and clone size come straight from that table; D and trimming were deduced from the DNA. A total of around 90,000 clones appear in this sample, approximately 88% of them only once. Roughly 4% of the sample rests with the top ten.

During the collection period, no infections or other immune events were recorded for the healthy donors. Healthy-donor blood repertoires served as a training cohort to calibrate time-dependent variance in a beta-binomial model of T-cell clone differential abundance. The training cohort included 10 healthy donors, of whom 3 were female and 7 were male. An age range of about 25 to 64 years, with an average of 43 years, was recorded for the donors. Obtained from a commercial supplier, whole blood was collected from each healthy donor at three time points set around two weeks apart. For immunosequencing, genomic DNA was extracted from unsorted whole blood. As to this clone: Its antigen remains undetermined. No per-base quality is available; no much larger clone lies one base away.

The sample taken for sequencing was blood. This TCR came from a person aged 18 to 75 in good health. The rearranged segments are TRBV6-6 and TRBJ1-1; the D gene is not confidently resolved. The CDR3 is CASSDRMNTEAFF. The sequenced DNA is TGTGCCAGCAGCGACCGGATGAACACTGAAGCTTTCTTT.